This T cell receptor (beta chain) was obtained from a study of blood T cell repertoires in COVID-19. Sequencing used immunoSEQ multiplex PCR; TCRdb keeps in-frame clones, though not all of them. The sample includes about 190,000 clones, 75% to 90% of them seen just once. With V trimmed by 4 bases and J by 3 bases, 6 bases remained unmatched. CDR1 is SGDLS and CDR2 is YYNGEE in the germline V gene. CDR3 size: 16 residues. The sample was peripheral blood. The TCR was taken from a man aged 35 to 55 with acute or convalescent COVID-19. This sequence joins TRBV9 and TRBJ2-5, with 13 bases fitting TRBD2. The CDR3 DNA sequence: TGTGCCAGCAGCCAACAGGGACTAGCGGGGAAAGAGACCCAGTACTTC. Protein: CASSQQGLAGKETQYF.